The source of this T cell receptor beta chain is a study of HIV-infected children after antiretroviral therapy interruption (dated by TCRdb to between 2018 and 2020). With respect to the entire study: Eight children, all with CD4+ count above 500 and viral load below 50 copies/ml, were included, of whom four were on planned treatment interruption and four were on continuous treatment. The interruption group had a median age of around 9.7 years, and the continuous treatment group had a median age of about 8 years. Exposure to EBV and CMV had been recorded for most participating children. Samples from the interruption arm were taken at week 0, at week 12, at the end of interruption (week 24 or 48), and about 3 years after the study ended. For the continuous-treatment arm, samples from the corresponding weeks 0, 48 and 150 were analyzed. Alongside measurements of thymic output, the study compared TCR repertoires of children on planned treatment interruption with TCR repertoires of children on continuous antiretroviral treatment.

The full study reports these points: The low number of patients is a limitation and the data should be interpreted with caution. In naive CD4+ repertoires of PTI patients, CDR3 sharing between time points fell after interruption began; many sequences were shared between end of interruption and 3 years later. An increase in the naive CD4+ Gini coefficient was observed by the end of treatment interruption, suggesting clonal expansion, and a return to baseline was observed by 3 years. Minor non-naive CD45RA+ populations, such as EMRA or stem memory cells, might be present among the sorted CD45RA+ naive cells.

The CDR3 has 13 amino acids, counting the end cysteine and phenylalanine. Only the CDR3 DNA stays, 39 bases, in frame from base 1. Trimming removed 4 bases from V and 15 bases from J, leaving 20 bases between the germline ends. As encoded in the germline V gene, CDR1 is SGDLS while CDR2 is YYNGEE. The treatment or condition label here, explained by the study, means: PENTA 11 planned treatment interruption arm or continuous ART arm. Participants were children from the United Kingdom aged 2 to 15 years who had received at least three-drug ART for at least 24 weeks. The study required cryopreserved PBMCs containing at least 5 million viable cells, and a handful of candidate patients were excluded because of low viable PBMC yield. Using a FACSAria III cell sorter, naive CD4+ CD45RA+ CD45RO- T cells were FACS-sorted out of thawed PBMCs. After sorting, the cells were fixed and RNA was extracted first with the RNeasy FFPE kit and then with the RNeasy Micro kit.

Library preparation used 3' RACE. TCR libraries were constructed from RNA with a 3' RACE protocol that used unique molecular identifiers to correct for PCR amplification bias. As many as 12 amplicon libraries were pooled and then sequenced on an Illumina MiSeq using v2 2x250 paired-end chemistry. On the study's bioinformatics: Decombinator was used to process the reads, assigning V and J genes and CDR3 and applying barcode-based correction of errors and PCR bias. Repertoires were subsampled to equal depth before Gini coefficient calculation using the R ineq package. Three approaches were used to assess CDR3 similarity: GLIPH, Hamming distance and a shared triplet metric. TCRdb reprocessed the public reads (quality trimming at Q25 with fastp, clone calling with MiXCR) and kept in-frame beta chains. Identical CDR3 protein sequences are pooled into one entry, listed with their most common genes and DNA. These V and J calls are TCRdb output, not the study's own analysis. The sample yields about 89,000 distinct CDR3 sequences; under 8% were counted once. Roughly 1% of the sample is held by the ten biggest clonotypes.

This clonotype came up a few times. Its antigen remains unidentified. No base quality values were provided; no much bigger clone lies one nucleotide off. This chain joins TRBV9 to TRBJ2-1, with a weak D call of TRBD1 (6 bases match). The material sequenced was CD45RA+ CD4+ T cells from PBMCs, pooled from several time points, taken from a donor given antiretroviral therapy, either interrupted or continuous. This specimen's cell subset or site label, per the study, means: naive CD4+ CD45RA+ CD45RO- T cells. The receptor's source is a pool of human donors with HIV. CDR3 sequence: CASSPNTAGASFF. The DNA reads as follows: TGTGCCAGCAGCCCGAACACTGCAGGGGCTTCGTTCTTC.